This T cell receptor (beta chain) was identified during a study of graft-versus-host responses after intestinal transplantation. Study information: Each of the recipients got a multivisceral, liver-intestinal, or isolated intestinal transplant. Each patient got anti-thymocyte globulin induction, then tacrolimus and steroids for about 3 years.

In this sample, this clone is medium-sized. The antigen remains unidentified. Only in-frame clones appear in the TCRdb table, and some are missing; sequencing was by immunoSEQ multiplex PCR. The sample shows around 100,000 clones, roughly 91% of them seen only once. The study, taken as a whole, reports: GvH clones appeared in recipient marrow, some first in ileum or blood. Graft-donor T cell macrochimerism coincided with high graft-versus-host to host-versus-graft clonal ratios in allografts.

CDR1 LNHDA and CDR2 SQIVND come from the germline V gene (reference sequence). This CDR3 contains 13 residues. Trimming took 6 bases from V and 0 from J, leaving 6 bases between them. This sequence joins TRBV19 and TRBJ1-5, with D perhaps TRBD1 (6 bases). The sample was unstimulated CD4+ T cells sorted from spleen or lymph node cells, taken before transplant. The source is a human donor who was the organ donor for an intestinal transplant. The DNA for the CDR3 is TGTGCCAGTAGCAGGGGTAGCAATCAGCCCCAGCATTTT. This encodes CASSRGSNQPQHF.